Presented here are 15 T cell receptor beta chains from one specimen sequenced in a study of shared clonotypes between healthy human individuals. Data came from immunoSEQ multiplex PCR; TCRdb stores just in-frame clones and leaves some out. This sample has around 2,000,000 clones; over 85% occur once, and the top ten carry 0.85% to 1.3%. Positively selected for CCR7, the CD45RO-negative cells used as naive CD8 cells excluded terminally differentiated effector memory CD45RA+ cells. Sequencing used naive CD8+ T cells sorted from blood. The receptor set was obtained from a man between 18 and 29 years old in good health.

The J gene is TRBJ1-2, the V gene TRBV21-1. TRBV21-1 is flagged as a pseudogene. The CDR3 length is 16 residues. The chain's CDR3 is CASSKAGKGGNYGYTF. In nucleotides, the CDR3 is TGTGCCAGCAGCAAAGCCGGCAAGGGCGGCAACTATGGCTACACCTTC.

This rearrangement joins TRBV6-1 to TRBJ2-7; TRBD1 agrees at 7 bases. CDR1 is MNHNS, CDR2 SASEGT, per germline. V was pared by 7 bases and J by 2 bases, with 11 bases of the junction left unmatched. The length of the CDR3 is 15 residues. CDR3 nucleotides: TGTGCCAGCATCTTAGACAGGGTGCAACCCTACGAGCAGTACTTC. Translated: CASILDRVQPYEQYF.

The gene calls are TRBV9 and TRBJ2-3; 10 bases agree with TRBD2. Germline V CDR1 and CDR2: SGDLS, YYNGEE. Trimming took 0 bases from V and 3 from J; bases not matched to a gene: 4. This CDR3 is 16 amino acids long. This CDR3 reads CASSVATSGDTDTQYF. CDR3 in DNA: TGTGCCAGCAGCGTAGCAACTAGCGGGGATACAGATACGCAGTATTTT.

The rearrangement joins TRBV6-6 to TRBJ2-5; 7 bases are shared with TRBD1. The V segment lost 4 bases and the J segment 2 bases; nucleotides outside the gene matches: 4. From germline, CDR1 is MNHNY and CDR2 SVGAGI (reference sequence). This CDR3 comprises 14 residues. The CDR3 loop is CASSLGTDQETQYF. The CDR3 region has the DNA TGTGCCAGCAGTTTAGGGACAGATCAAGAGACCCAGTACTTC.

As DNA, the CDR3 is TGCGCCAGCAGCTTGGTCTGGGACAGGGATGAAAAACTGTTTTTT. Translated: CASSLVWDRDEKLFF. This chain links TRBV5-1 with TRBJ1-4, with TRBD1 matching 9 bases. Germline CDR1 SGHRS, CDR2 YFSETQ. The CDR3 covers 15 residues. The trim removed 0 bases at V and 6 bases at J, leaving 3 bases unmatched.

This chain links TRBV19 with TRBJ1-1; 10 positions match TRBD1. Unmatched junction bases numbered 0, after V lost 4 bases and J lost 4 bases. Germline values: CDR1 LNHDA, CDR2 SQIVND (reference sequence). CDR3 length: 13 residues. This chain's CDR3 is CASSRTGGTEAFF. As DNA, the CDR3 is TGTGCCAGTAGTAGGACAGGGGGCACTGAAGCTTTCTTT. Full variable domain (missing parts from reference TRBV19 and TRBJ1-1): DGGITQSPKYLFRKEGQNVTLSCEQNLNHDAMYWYRQDPGQGLRLIYYSQIVNDFQKGDIAEGYSVSREKKESFPLTVTSAQKNPTAFYLCASSRTGGTEAFFGQGTRLTVV.

J is TRBJ1-6 and V is TRBV9; possible D gene TRBD1, 5 bases. Trimming pared 0 bases from V and 7 bases from J, leaving 20 bases between. Germline CDR1 and CDR2: SGDLS and YYNGEE. The CDR3 runs to 18 residues. The CDR3 is CASSVDGEVQGFNSPLHF. The CDR3 DNA follows: TGTGCCAGCAGCGTAGACGGAGAGGTGCAGGGATTCAATTCACCCCTCCACTTT.

The rearrangement uses TRBV6-4 and TRBJ1-5, with 9 nucleotides matching TRBD1. Germline values: CDR1 MRHNA, CDR2 SNTAGT. The V gene end was trimmed by 4 bases and the J gene end by 3 bases; junction bases not matched to a gene: 4. The CDR3 length is 15 residues. The chain's CDR3 is CASSARTGDNQPQHF. For the CDR3, the DNA is TGTGCCAGCAGTGCCCGGACAGGGGACAATCAGCCCCAGCATTTT.

This chain connects TRBV10-1 to TRBJ2-5; 7 bases align to TRBD1. Germline V gene lookup returns CDR1 WNHNN and CDR2 SYGVQD (reference sequence). J lost 7 bases, V lost 2 bases, and 10 bases had no gene match. The CDR3 is 15 residues long. The CDR3 DNA reads TGCGCCAGCAGTGAGGACGTGGGGGCAGGGGGGACCCAGTACTTC. Its protein is CASSEDVGAGGTQYF.

J is TRBJ2-3 and V is TRBV27, with 12 bases lining up with TRBD1. With V trimmed by 3 bases and J by 4 bases, 8 bases remained unmatched. Germline-derived CDR1 and CDR2 are MNHEY and SMNVEV (reference sequence). The CDR3 loop spans 17 amino acids. CDR3 DNA: TGTGCCAGCAGTTTCTCGGGGACAGGGGGCGCGGCAGATACGCAGTATTTT. It codes for CASSFSGTGGAADTQYF.

The gene calls are TRBV9 and TRBJ2-5, with D perhaps TRBD1 (6 bases). Germline V lookup: CDR1 SGDLS, CDR2 YYNGEE. V dropped 4 bases and J dropped 2 bases, with 15 bases sitting between them. The CDR3 is 15 residues long. The CDR3 DNA sequence: TGTGCCAGCAGCCCCCACGGGACACGTCAAGAGACCCAGTACTTC. This encodes CASSPHGTRQETQYF.

J is TRBJ2-7 and V is TRBV7-9, with D uncertain. Germline V gives CDR1 SEHNR, CDR2 FQNEAQ (reference sequence). CDR3 size: 15 residues. Trimming took off 7 bases at V and 1 base at J, with 17 bases between the two ends. DNA for the CDR3: TGTGCCAGCACTTTAACGACTGAGACTTCCTACGAGCAGTACTTC. Protein: CASTLTTETSYEQYF.

The chain uses TRBV28 and TRBJ2-3, with 7 bases identical to TRBD2. CDR3 length equals 15 residues. The V gene's germline CDR1 is MDHEN and CDR2 SYDVKM. V trimming: 4 bases; J trimming: 0 bases; junction bases outside the gene matches: 4. This CDR3 reads CASSSRGVSTDTQYF. CDR3 DNA sequence: TGTGCCAGCAGTTCCCGGGGGGTGAGCACAGATACGCAGTATTTT.

This clone is a singleton in its sample. This chain joins TRBV11-3 and TRBJ2-7; D possibly corresponds to TRBD2 (7 bases). This CDR3 is built from 15 residues. Trimming left V 5 bases short and J 2 bases short, with 16 bases between. Looked up from germline, CDR1 is SGHNT and CDR2 is YENEEA. The CDR3 protein is CASSLGGGPTYEQYF. The CDR3 region has the DNA TGTGCCAGCAGCCTTGGGGGGGGCCCAACCTACGAGCAGTACTTC.

Concerning this clone: The sample holds other DNA sequences that translate to the same CDR3. The chain is built from TRBV27 and TRBJ1-2; D ambiguous. V lost 2 bases and J lost 4, with 8 bases in between. Germline lookup yields CDR1 MNHEY and CDR2 SMNVEV (reference sequence). The CDR3 consists of 13 residues. CDR3 residues: CASSLGGSYGYTF. The DNA for the CDR3 is TGTGCCAGCAGTTTAGGCGGTAGCTATGGCTACACCTTC.